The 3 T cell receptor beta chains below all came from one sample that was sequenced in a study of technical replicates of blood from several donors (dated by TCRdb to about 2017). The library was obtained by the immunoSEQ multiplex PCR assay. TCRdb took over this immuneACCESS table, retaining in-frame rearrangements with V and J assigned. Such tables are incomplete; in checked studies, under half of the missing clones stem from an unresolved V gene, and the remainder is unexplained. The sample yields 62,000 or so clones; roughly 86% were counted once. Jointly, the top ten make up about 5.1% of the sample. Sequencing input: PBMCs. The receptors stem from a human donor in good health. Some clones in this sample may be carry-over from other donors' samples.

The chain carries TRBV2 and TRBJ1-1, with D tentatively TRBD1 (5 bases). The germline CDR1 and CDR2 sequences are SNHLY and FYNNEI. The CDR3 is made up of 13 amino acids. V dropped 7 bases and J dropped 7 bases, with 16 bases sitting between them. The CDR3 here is CASTKWEGIEAFF. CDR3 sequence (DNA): TGTGCCAGCACCAAATGGGAGGGGATTGAAGCTTTCTTT.

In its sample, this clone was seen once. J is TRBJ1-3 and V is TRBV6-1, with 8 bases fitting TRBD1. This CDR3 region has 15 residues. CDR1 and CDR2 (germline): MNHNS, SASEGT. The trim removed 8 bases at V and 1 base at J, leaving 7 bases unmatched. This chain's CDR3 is CASEDREKSGNTIYF. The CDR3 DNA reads TGTGCCAGCGAGGACAGGGAAAAATCTGGAAACACCATATATTTT.

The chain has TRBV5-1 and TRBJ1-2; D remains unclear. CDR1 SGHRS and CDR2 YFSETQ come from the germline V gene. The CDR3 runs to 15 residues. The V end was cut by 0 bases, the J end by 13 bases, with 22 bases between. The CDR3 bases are TGCGCCAGCAGCTTGGCCGGTCAGGATGCGCGACCGTGCACCTTC. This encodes CASSLAGQDARPCTF.